This T cell receptor beta chain was documented in a study of response to subunit inactivated influenza vaccine. TCRdb reprocessed the RT-PCR reads with MiXCR, giving one entry per CDR3 protein. The repertoire holds hundreds of thousands of distinct CDR3 sequences, with 9.5% to 13% as singletons. Trimming removed 3 bases from V and 5 bases from J, with 10 bases in between. This CDR3 has 13 amino acids. The germline V gene encodes CDR1 SGDLS and CDR2 YYNGEE. This clonotype was seen a few times. The chain employs TRBV9 and TRBJ2-3, with D unresolved. The sequencing here drew on PBMCs from blood, taken roughly 46 days after vaccination. The clonotype originates from a man between 45 and 60 years old who received an inactivated influenza vaccine. CDR3 region: CASSAVGVDTQYF. In DNA, the CDR3 is TGTGCCAGCAGCGCCGTGGGCGTAGATACGCAGTATTTT.